The next 30 T cell receptor beta chains were all read from a single sample in a study of blood T cell repertoires in COVID-19. Clones were sequenced by immunoSEQ multiplex PCR, and TCRdb holds only the in-frame ones, with some missing. The sample has just over 300,000 clones, 89% seen once; the top ten hold approximately 1.8%. Material: peripheral blood. These receptors were obtained from a woman aged 25 to 39 with COVID-19, enrolled during active disease.

The chain carries TRBV2 and TRBJ1-6, with 7 bases aligning to TRBD1. The V and J ends lost 7 bases and 0 bases, in that order; junction bases with no gene match: 6. The CDR3 covers 16 residues. Germline V gives CDR1 SNHLY, CDR2 FYNNEI. The CDR3 protein is CASITGTVSYNSPLHF. The DNA for the CDR3 is TGTGCCAGCATCACCGGGACAGTCTCCTATAATTCACCCCTCCACTTT. The full variable domain, completed using reference TRBV2 and TRBJ1-6, is EPEVTQTPSHQVTQMGQEVILRCVPISNHLYFYWYRQILGQKVEFLVSFYNNEISEKSEIFDDQFSVERPDGSNFTLKIRSTKLEDSAMYFCASITGTVSYNSPLHFGNGTRLTVT.

This chain joins TRBV18 and TRBJ1-3, with TRBD1 as a possible D gene (6 bases). Germline values: CDR1 KGHSH, CDR2 LQKENI. The CDR3 runs to 19 residues. Trimming removed 1 base at V and 0 bases at J, with 19 bases between. CDR3 region: CASSPQRQAPRSSGNTIYF. The DNA of the CDR3 is TGTGCCAGCTCACCACAGAGACAGGCACCACGAAGCTCTGGAAACACCATATATTTT.

CDR3 loop: CASSIVGPGNTEAFF. CDR3 coding DNA: TGTGCCAGTAGTATTGTGGGGCCGGGGAACACTGAAGCTTTCTTT. This chain links TRBV19 with TRBJ1-1, with D perhaps TRBD1 (5 bases). CDR3 length: 15 amino acids. V shed 3 bases and J shed 1 base, with 12 bases lying between them. Per the germline V gene, CDR1 is LNHDA and CDR2 is SQIVND (reference sequence).

The rearrangement uses TRBV29-1 and TRBJ1-2; possibly TRBD1 for D (6 bases). CDR1 is SQVTM, CDR2 ANQGSEA, per germline. The V end was cut by 2 bases, the J end by 7 bases, with 17 bases between. CDR3 length: 14 amino acids. DNA for the CDR3: TGCAGCGTTGAACGTGTATTCAGGGGCTCTGGCTACACCTTC. Residues: CSVERVFRGSGYTF.

The rearrangement joins TRBV7-8 to TRBJ1-1; a weak D match, TRBD1 (6 bases). The CDR3 has 15 amino acids. The V and J ends lost 5 bases and 3 bases respectively, with 16 bases between them. Germline-derived CDR1 and CDR2 are SGHVS and FQNEAQ. The CDR3 bases are TGTGCCAGCAGCCCCCGTCGCAGGGGAGACACTGAAGCTTTCTTT. Residues: CASSPRRRGDTEAFF.

This clone was observed once. The chain employs TRBV2 and TRBJ1-5; D remains ambiguous. The CDR3 has 13 amino acids. CDR1 and CDR2 (germline): SNHLY, FYNNEI. V lost 6 bases to trimming and J lost 5 bases, with 11 bases between them. The CDR3 DNA reads TGTGCCAGCAGCGATTCAGGCTATCAGCCCCAGCATTTT. Its translation is CASSDSGYQPQHF.

The V call is TRBV14, the J call TRBJ2-5, with 8 bases lining up with TRBD1. The CDR3 has 15 residues. Per germline, CDR1 SGHDN and CDR2 FVKESK. Losses at the gene ends were 2 bases for V and 4 bases for J; bases not matched to a gene: 6. CDR3 bases: TGTGCCAGCAGCCAAACCCGGGACAGGAGAGAGACCCAGTACTTC. Translated, it gives CASSQTRDRRETQYF.

This chain links TRBV3-1 (or the pseudogene TRBV3-2) with TRBJ2-4, with a possible D match to TRBD2 (5 bases). The CDR3 runs 16 residues. CDR1 is LGHDT and CDR2 is YNNKEL in the germline V gene (reference sequence). The V end was cut by 0 bases, the J end by 0 bases, with 9 bases between. DNA of the CDR3: TGTGCCAGCAGCCAAGATCGGGATCTAGCCAAAAACATTCAGTACTTC. This gives the protein CASSQDRDLAKNIQYF.

This clone was seen a few times. The chain couples TRBV7-9 to TRBJ1-6; no definite D call. The CDR3 length is 15 residues. V was pared by 5 bases and J by 7 bases, with 15 bases between. The germline gives CDR1 SEHNR, CDR2 FQNEAQ (reference sequence). CDR3 nucleotide sequence: TGTGCCAGCAGCCACCGATACACAGAGAATTCACCCCTCCACTTT. This gives the protein CASSHRYTENSPLHF.

The gene calls are TRBV12-3 or TRBV12-4 and TRBJ2-1; TRBD1 might be the D (6 bases). The V end lost 5 bases, the J end lost 8 bases, and 13 bases lay between the germline ends. The length of the CDR3 is 13 residues. For the CDR3, the DNA is TGTGCCAGCAGTCCTGACAGGATCTATGAGCAGTTCTTC. Translating gives CASSPDRIYEQFF.

This chain links TRBV6-5 with TRBJ2-6; 9 bases agree with TRBD1. This CDR3 region has 16 residues. J lost 1 base, V lost 4 bases, and 2 bases had no gene match. Germline CDR1 MNHEY, CDR2 SVGAGI. This CDR3 is CASSLTGGSGANVLTF. In DNA form, the CDR3 reads TGTGCCAGCAGTTTGACAGGGGGATCTGGGGCCAACGTCCTGACTTTC.

V gene TRBV28 combines with J gene TRBJ1-6; D not resolved. V was clipped by 5 bases and J by 9 bases, with 17 bases between them. The CDR3 loop spans 15 amino acids. The germline CDR1 and CDR2 sequences are MDHEN and SYDVKM. The CDR3 here is CASSMGGPRGSPLHF. Here the CDR3 DNA reads TGTGCCAGCAGTATGGGCGGCCCGCGGGGTTCACCCCTCCACTTT.

CDR3 sequence reads: CASSLDGAVNTEAFF. CDR3 sequence (DNA): TGTGCCAGCAGCTTAGATGGGGCCGTGAACACTGAAGCTTTCTTT. This chain uses TRBV11-2 with TRBJ1-1; possibly TRBD1 for D (5 bases). CDR1 and CDR2 (germline): SGHAT, FQNNGV. The CDR3 totals 15 residues. V lost 0 bases, J lost 0 bases, and 8 bases lay in between.

The CDR3 is CASSKGGGNTEAFF. CDR3 sequence (DNA): TGTGCCAGCAGCAAAGGGGGGGGGAACACTGAAGCTTTCTTT. The gene calls are TRBV27 and TRBJ1-1; a possible D gene is TRBD1 (6 bases). Trimming cost V 6 bases and J 1 base, with 12 bases left between them. Germline assignment: CDR1 MNHEY and CDR2 SMNVEV (reference sequence). The CDR3 contains 14 residues.

A word on this clone: This sample includes further DNA sequences coding for the same CDR3. The chain couples TRBV30 to TRBJ1-5; D call uncertain. V was cut by 0 bases and J by 4 bases, with 7 bases left in between. Germline V gives CDR1 GTSNPN, CDR2 SVGIG (reference sequence). The CDR3 is 13 residues long. The CDR3 region is CAWSVGGNQPQHF. The CDR3 DNA is TGTGCCTGGAGTGTCGGCGGGAATCAGCCCCAGCATTTT.

V usage is TRBV19 and J usage is TRBJ2-5, with D maybe TRBD1 (6 bases). Trimming cost V 4 bases and J 4 bases, with 13 bases left between them. The CDR3 spans 14 residues. Germline lookup yields CDR1 LNHDA and CDR2 SQIVND (reference sequence). The CDR3 DNA reads TGTGCCAGTAGTAAAGGGGGTCTTGGAGAGACCCAGTACTTC. Its protein product is CASSKGGLGETQYF.

The genes are TRBV2 and TRBJ1-2, with no clear D. V lost 0 bases to trimming and J lost 5 bases, with 16 bases between them. The CDR3 loop spans 16 amino acids. CDR1 and CDR2 from the germline V gene are SNHLY and FYNNEI. CDR3 nucleotides: TGTGCCAGCAGTGAAGCCCCGGAGGTTGGCCCTTATGGCTACACCTTC. It is translated as CASSEAPEVGPYGYTF.

J is TRBJ1-3 and V is TRBV11-2; the D is unclear. Trimming took off 1 base at V and 6 bases at J, with 7 bases between the two ends. The germline gives CDR1 SGHAT, CDR2 FQNNGV. The CDR3 spans 13 residues. CDR3 in DNA: TGTGCCAGCAGCTTAGGGGCACCAAACACCATATATTTT. This sequence encodes CASSLGAPNTIYF.

This sequence joins TRBV5-8 and TRBJ1-6; D might be TRBD1 (5 bases). Germline V gene sequence: CDR1 SGHTS, CDR2 YDEGEE. The CDR3 length is 19 residues. The germline V and J ends were trimmed by 3 bases and 0 bases, with 19 bases remaining between them. This CDR3 is CASSSRQKTESSYNSPLHF. CDR3 DNA: TGTGCCAGCAGCTCGAGACAGAAGACGGAGAGCTCCTATAATTCACCCCTCCACTTT.

The chain uses TRBV7-9 and TRBJ1-6; 8 bases are a match to TRBD1. The V and J ends lost 3 bases and 7 bases, in that order; junction bases with no gene match: 5. Germline V CDR1 and CDR2: SEHNR, FQNEAQ (reference sequence). This CDR3 is built from 15 residues. The chain's CDR3 is CASSFDRGGNSPLHF. CDR3 bases: TGTGCCAGCAGCTTCGACAGGGGAGGAAATTCACCCCTCCACTTT. Full variable domain (missing parts from reference TRBV7-9 and TRBJ1-6): DTGVSQNPRHKITKRGQNVTFRCDPISEHNRLYWYRQTLGQGPEFLTYFQNEAQLEKSRLLSDRFSAERPKGSFSTLEIQRTEQGDSAMYLCASSFDRGGNSPLHFGNGTRLTVT.

Written as DNA, the CDR3 is TGTGCCAGCAGCTTAGGACAGGGTGGCCGTCGTGGCTACACCTTC. Amino acids: CASSLGQGGRRGYTF. The genes are TRBV13 and TRBJ1-2; the D gene is possibly TRBD1 (6 bases). Germline V gene data show CDR1 as PRHDT and CDR2 as FYEKMQ (reference sequence). CDR3 length equals 15 residues. V was cut by 0 bases and J by 7 bases, with 15 bases left in between.

V is TRBV18 and J is TRBJ1-4; a weak D match, TRBD1 (5 bases). Germline V gene data show CDR1 as KGHSH and CDR2 as LQKENI. This CDR3 contains 14 residues. Trimming stripped 2 bases from V and 8 bases from J, with 12 bases between. The chain's CDR3 is CASSPSGFGEKLFF. The CDR3 nucleotides are TGTGCCAGCTCACCATCAGGGTTTGGGGAAAAACTGTTTTTT.

The chain uses TRBV2 and TRBJ2-7, with TRBD1 as a possible D gene (6 bases). CDR3 length: 14 residues. The germline V gene has CDR1 SNHLY and CDR2 FYNNEI. V lost 8 bases to trimming and J lost 3 bases, with 17 bases between them. The CDR3 loop is CASGTGTVIYEQYF. The CDR3 DNA reads as TGTGCCAGCGGTACAGGGACGGTGATCTACGAGCAGTACTTC.

The chain carries TRBV16 and TRBJ1-1; 8 bases match TRBD1. V shed 4 bases, J shed 7 bases, and the junction held 5 bases outside the gene matches. CDR1 and CDR2 (germline): KGHSY, FQNENV. This CDR3 has 13 residues. In DNA form, the CDR3 reads TGTGCCAGCAGCCGCAGGGACAGGCGTGAAGCTTTCTTT. Protein product: CASSRRDRREAFF.

The rearrangement uses TRBV5-1 and TRBJ2-7; TRBD2 aligns across 8 bases. This CDR3 is built from 17 residues. V dropped 4 bases and J dropped 3; count of bases not matched to a gene: 15. Looked up from germline, CDR1 is SGHRS and CDR2 is YFSETQ. The chain's CDR3 is CASSVGSSAGEYYEQYF. The CDR3 DNA reads as TGCGCCAGCAGCGTAGGATCCTCAGCGGGGGAATACTACGAGCAGTACTTC.

The CDR3 here is CASSQGRADTIYF. The CDR3 bases are TGTGCCAGCAGCCAGGGCAGGGCGGACACCATATATTTT. This chain joins TRBV3-1 (or the pseudogene TRBV3-2) and TRBJ1-3; the D gene is possibly TRBD1 (5 bases). The CDR3 loop spans 13 amino acids. Germline V gene data show CDR1 as LGHDT and CDR2 as YNNKEL (reference sequence). Trimming pared 3 bases from V and 8 bases from J, leaving 11 bases between.

This clone occurred once. This rearrangement joins TRBV7-9 to TRBJ2-2; D possibly corresponds to TRBD1 (5 bases). There are 15 residues in the CDR3. V lost 5 bases and J lost 3, with 13 bases in between. Germline V gene lookup returns CDR1 SEHNR and CDR2 FQNEAQ (reference sequence). CDR3 bases: TGTGCCAGCAGCACATCCACAGGTTACACCGGGGAGCTGTTTTTT. Its translation is CASSTSTGYTGELFF. Using reference TRBV7-9 and TRBJ2-2 for the parts outside the CDR3, the full variable domain is DTGVSQNPRHKITKRGQNVTFRCDPISEHNRLYWYRQTLGQGPEFLTYFQNEAQLEKSRLLSDRFSAERPKGSFSTLEIQRTEQGDSAMYLCASSTSTGYTGELFFGEGSRLTVL.

CDR3 sequence reads: CASSQKAGTGATEAFF. The CDR3, as DNA: TGCGCCAGCAGCCAGAAGGCGGGGACAGGGGCGACTGAAGCTTTCTTT. The rearrangement joins TRBV5-1 to TRBJ1-1; 10 bases agree with TRBD1. The CDR3 contains 16 residues. The germline gives CDR1 SGHRS, CDR2 YFSETQ. Trimming removed 4 bases from V and 5 bases from J; junction bases left unmatched: 11. Full variable domain (missing parts from reference TRBV5-1 and TRBJ1-1): KAGVTQTPRYLIKTRGQQVTLSCSPISGHRSVSWYQQTPGQGLQFLFEYFSETQRNKGNFPGRFSGRQFSNSRSEMNVSTLELGDSALYLCASSQKAGTGATEAFFGQGTRLTVV.

The chain joins TRBV27 to TRBJ1-2; D remains ambiguous. Trimming shortened V by 8 bases and J by 2 bases, and 12 bases separated the two germline ends. This CDR3 contains 13 residues. Germline V gives CDR1 MNHEY, CDR2 SMNVEV (reference sequence). The CDR3 region is CASRGINNYGYTF. The CDR3 coding sequence is TGTGCCAGCCGAGGGATCAACAACTATGGCTACACCTTC.

V is TRBV4-1 and J is TRBJ2-2; 7 nucleotides align to TRBD2. V gave up 4 bases and J gave up 3 bases; unmatched junction bases: 17. Germline CDR1 MGHRA, CDR2 YSYEKL. The CDR3 is made up of 19 amino acids. CDR3 nucleotide sequence: TGCGCCAGCAGCCCAAGGGCGGCCCGGGGGAGGGTGGACACCGGGGAGCTGTTTTTT. This encodes CASSPRAARGRVDTGELFF.